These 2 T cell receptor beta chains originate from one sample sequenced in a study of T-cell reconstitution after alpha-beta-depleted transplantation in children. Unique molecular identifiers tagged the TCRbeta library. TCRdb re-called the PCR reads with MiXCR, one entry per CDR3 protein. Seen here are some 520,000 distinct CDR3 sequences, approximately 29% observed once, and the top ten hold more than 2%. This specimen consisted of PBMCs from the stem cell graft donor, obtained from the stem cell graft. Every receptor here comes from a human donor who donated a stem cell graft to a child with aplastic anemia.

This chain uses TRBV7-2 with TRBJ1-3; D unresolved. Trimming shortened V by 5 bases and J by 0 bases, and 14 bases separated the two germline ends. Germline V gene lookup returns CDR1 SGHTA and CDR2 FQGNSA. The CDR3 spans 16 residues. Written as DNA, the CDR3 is TGTGCCAGCAGCCCTGTCGGGCAGAACTCTGGAAACACCATATATTTT. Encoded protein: CASSPVGQNSGNTIYF. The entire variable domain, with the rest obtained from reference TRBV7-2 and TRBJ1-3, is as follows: GAGVSQSPSNKVTEKGKDVELRCDPISGHTALYWYRQSLGQGLEFLIYFQGNSAPDKSGLPSDRFSAERTGGSVSTLTIQRTQQEDSAVYLCASSPVGQNSGNTIYFGEGSWLTVV.

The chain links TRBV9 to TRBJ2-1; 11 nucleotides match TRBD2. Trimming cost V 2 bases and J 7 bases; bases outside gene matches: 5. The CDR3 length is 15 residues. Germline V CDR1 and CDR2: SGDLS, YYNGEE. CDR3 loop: CASSVTSGRGNEQFF. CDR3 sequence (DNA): TGTGCCAGCAGCGTCACTAGCGGGAGAGGGAATGAGCAGTTCTTC. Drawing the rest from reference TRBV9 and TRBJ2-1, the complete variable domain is DSGVTQTPKHLITATGQRVTLRCSPRSGDLSVYWYQQSLDQGLQFLIQYYNGEERAKGNILERFSAQQFPDLHSELNLSSLELGDSALYFCASSVTSGRGNEQFFGPGTRLTVL.